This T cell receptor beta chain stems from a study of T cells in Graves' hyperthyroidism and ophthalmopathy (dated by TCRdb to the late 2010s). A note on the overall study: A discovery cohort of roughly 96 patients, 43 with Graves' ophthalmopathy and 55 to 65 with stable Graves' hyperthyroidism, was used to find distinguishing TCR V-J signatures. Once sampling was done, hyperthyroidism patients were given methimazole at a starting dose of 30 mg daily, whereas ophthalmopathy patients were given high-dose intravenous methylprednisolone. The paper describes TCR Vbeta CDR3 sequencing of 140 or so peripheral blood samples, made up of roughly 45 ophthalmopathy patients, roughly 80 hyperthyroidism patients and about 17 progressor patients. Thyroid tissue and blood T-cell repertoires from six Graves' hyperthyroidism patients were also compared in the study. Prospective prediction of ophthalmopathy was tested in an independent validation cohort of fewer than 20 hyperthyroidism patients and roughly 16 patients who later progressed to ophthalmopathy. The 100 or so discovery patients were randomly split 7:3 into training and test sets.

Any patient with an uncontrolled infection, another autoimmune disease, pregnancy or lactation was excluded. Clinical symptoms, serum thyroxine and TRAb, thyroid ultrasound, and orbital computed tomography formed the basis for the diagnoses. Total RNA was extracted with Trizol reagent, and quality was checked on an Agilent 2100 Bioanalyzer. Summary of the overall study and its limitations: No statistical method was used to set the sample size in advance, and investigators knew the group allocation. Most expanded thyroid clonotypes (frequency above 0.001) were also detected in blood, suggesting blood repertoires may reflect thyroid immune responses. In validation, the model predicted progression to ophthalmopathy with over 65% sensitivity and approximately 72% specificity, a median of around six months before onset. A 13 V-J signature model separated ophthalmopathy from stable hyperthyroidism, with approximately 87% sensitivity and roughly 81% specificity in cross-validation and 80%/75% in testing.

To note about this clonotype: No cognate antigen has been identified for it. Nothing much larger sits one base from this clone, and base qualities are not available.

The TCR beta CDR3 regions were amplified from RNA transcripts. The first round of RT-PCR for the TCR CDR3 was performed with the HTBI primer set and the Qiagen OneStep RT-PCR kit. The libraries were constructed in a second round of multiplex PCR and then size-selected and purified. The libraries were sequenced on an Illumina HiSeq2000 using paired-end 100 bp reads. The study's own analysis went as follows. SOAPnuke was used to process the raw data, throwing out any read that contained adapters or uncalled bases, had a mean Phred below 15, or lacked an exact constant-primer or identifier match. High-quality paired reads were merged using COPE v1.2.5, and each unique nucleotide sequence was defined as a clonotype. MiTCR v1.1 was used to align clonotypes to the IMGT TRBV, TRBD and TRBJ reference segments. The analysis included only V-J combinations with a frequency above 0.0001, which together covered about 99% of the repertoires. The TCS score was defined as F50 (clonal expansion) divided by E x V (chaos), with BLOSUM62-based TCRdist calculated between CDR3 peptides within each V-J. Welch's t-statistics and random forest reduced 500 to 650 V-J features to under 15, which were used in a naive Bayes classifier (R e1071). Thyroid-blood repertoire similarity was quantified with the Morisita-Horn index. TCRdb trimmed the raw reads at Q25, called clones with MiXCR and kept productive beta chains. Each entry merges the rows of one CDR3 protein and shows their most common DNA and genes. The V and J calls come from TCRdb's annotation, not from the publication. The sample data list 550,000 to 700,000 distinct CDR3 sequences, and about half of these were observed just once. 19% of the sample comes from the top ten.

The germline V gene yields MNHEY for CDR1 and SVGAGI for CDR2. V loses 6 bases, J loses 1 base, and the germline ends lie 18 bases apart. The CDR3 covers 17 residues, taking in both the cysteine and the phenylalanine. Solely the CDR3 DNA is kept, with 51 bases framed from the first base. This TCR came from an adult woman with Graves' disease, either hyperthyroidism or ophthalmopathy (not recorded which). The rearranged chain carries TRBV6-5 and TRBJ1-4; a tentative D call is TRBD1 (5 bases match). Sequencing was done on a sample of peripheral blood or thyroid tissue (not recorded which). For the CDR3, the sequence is CASSSNRDSRTNEKLFF. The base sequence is TGTGCCAGCAGCTCCAACCGGGACTCGAGAACTAATGAAAAACTGTTTTTT.